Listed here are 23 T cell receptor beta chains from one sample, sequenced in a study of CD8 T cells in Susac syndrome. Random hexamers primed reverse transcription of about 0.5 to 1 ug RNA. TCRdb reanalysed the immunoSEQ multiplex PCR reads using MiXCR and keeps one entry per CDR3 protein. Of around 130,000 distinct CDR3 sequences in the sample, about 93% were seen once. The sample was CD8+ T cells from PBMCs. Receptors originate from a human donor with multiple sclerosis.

The CDR3 DNA is TGTGCCAGCAACTCCGGACCAGGGGGCTACAATGAGCAGTTCTTC. This encodes CASNSGPGGYNEQFF. The J gene is TRBJ2-1, the V gene TRBV12-3 or TRBV12-4; TRBD1 matches 7 bases. This CDR3 contains 15 residues. J was trimmed by 3 bases and V by 7 bases; bases with no gene match: 9.

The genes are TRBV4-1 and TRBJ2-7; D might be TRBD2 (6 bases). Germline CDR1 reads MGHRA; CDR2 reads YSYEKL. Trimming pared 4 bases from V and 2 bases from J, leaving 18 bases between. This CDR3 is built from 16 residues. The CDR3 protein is CASSLRALATPYEQYF. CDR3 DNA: TGCGCCAGCAGCCTCCGGGCGCTAGCGACCCCCTACGAGCAGTACTTC.

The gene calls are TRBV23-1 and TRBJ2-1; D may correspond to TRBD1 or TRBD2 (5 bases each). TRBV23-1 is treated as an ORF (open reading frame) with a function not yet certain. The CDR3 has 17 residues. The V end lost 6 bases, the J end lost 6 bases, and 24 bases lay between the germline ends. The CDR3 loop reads CASRSPHRDELCNEQFF. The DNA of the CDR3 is TGCGCCAGCAGGAGCCCCCACCGGGACGAGCTGTGCAATGAGCAGTTCTTC.

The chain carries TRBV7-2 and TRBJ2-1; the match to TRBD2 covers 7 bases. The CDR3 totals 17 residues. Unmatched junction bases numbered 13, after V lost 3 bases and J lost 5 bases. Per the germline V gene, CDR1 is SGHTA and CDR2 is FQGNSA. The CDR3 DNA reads TGTGCCAGCAGCTTCCCCTCCAGAGGGAGGGCCCACAATGAGCAGTTCTTC. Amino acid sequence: CASSFPSRGRAHNEQFF.

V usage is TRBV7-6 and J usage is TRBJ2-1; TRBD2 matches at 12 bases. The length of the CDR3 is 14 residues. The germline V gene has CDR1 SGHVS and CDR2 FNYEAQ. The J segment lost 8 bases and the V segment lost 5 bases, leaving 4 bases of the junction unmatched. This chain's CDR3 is CASSPSGRAHEQFF. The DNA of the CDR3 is TGTGCCAGCAGCCCTAGCGGGAGGGCTCATGAGCAGTTCTTC.

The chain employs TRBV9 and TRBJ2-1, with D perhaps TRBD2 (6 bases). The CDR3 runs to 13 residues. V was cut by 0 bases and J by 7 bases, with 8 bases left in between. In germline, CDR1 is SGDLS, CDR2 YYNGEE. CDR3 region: CASSVGGGNEQFF. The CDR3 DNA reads TGTGCCAGCAGCGTAGGAGGAGGGAATGAGCAGTTCTTC.

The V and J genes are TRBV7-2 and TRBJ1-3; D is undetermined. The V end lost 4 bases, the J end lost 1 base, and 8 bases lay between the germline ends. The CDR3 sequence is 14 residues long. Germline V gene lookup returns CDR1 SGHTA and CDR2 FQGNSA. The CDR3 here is CASSSSRSGNTIYF. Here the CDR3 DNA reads TGTGCCAGCAGCTCCTCTCGATCTGGAAACACCATATATTTT.

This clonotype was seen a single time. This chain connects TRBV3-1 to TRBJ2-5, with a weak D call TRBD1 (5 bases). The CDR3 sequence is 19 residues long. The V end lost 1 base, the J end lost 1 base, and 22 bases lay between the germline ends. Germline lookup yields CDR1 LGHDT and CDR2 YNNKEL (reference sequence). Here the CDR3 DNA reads TGTGCCAGCAGCCAAGCGGGCGACAGCGCTGCTTTCCTCCAAGAGACCCAGTACTTC. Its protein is CASSQAGDSAAFLQETQYF.

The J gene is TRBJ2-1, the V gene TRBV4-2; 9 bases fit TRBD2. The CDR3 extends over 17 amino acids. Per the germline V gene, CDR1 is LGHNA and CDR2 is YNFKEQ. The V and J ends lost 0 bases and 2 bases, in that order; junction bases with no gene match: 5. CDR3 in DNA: TGTGCCAGCAGCCAAGATAGGGCTAGCGGGACCTACAATGAGCAGTTCTTC. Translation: CASSQDRASGTYNEQFF.

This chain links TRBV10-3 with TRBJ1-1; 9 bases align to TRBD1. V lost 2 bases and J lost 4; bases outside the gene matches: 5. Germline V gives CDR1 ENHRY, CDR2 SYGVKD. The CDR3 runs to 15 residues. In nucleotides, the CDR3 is TGTGCCATCAGTGAGCCTGGACAGGGGCGCACTGAAGCTTTCTTT. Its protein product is CAISEPGQGRTEAFF.

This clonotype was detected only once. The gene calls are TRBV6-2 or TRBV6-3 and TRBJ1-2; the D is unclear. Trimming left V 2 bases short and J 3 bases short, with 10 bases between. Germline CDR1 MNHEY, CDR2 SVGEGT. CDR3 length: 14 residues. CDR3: CASSYSTAHYGYTF. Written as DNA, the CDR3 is TGTGCCAGCAGTTACAGTACGGCCCACTATGGCTACACCTTC.

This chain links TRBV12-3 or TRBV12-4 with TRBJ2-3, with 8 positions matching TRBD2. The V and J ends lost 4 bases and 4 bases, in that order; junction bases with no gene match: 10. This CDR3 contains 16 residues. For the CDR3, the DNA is TGTGCCAGCAGTTCTCCGGGACTAGTGTCATCAGATACGCAGTATTTT. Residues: CASSSPGLVSSDTQYF.

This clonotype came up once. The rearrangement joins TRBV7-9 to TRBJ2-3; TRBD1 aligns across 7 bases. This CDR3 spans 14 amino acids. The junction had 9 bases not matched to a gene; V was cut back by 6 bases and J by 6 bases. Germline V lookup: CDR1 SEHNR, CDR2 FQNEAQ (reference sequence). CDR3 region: CASRPDRDGDTQYF. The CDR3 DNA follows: TGTGCCAGCAGACCAGACAGGGACGGGGATACGCAGTATTTT.

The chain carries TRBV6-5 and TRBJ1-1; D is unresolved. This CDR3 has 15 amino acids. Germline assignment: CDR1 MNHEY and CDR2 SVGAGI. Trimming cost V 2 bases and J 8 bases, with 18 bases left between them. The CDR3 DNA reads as TGTGCCAGCAGTTACCCCGGCTTGTCTTTAGTGGAAGCTTTCTTT. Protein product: CASSYPGLSLVEAFF.

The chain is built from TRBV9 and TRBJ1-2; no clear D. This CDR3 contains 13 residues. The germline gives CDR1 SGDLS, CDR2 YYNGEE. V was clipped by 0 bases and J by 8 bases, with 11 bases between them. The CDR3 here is CASSVADRVGYTF. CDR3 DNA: TGTGCCAGCAGCGTAGCTGACCGGGTGGGCTACACCTTC.

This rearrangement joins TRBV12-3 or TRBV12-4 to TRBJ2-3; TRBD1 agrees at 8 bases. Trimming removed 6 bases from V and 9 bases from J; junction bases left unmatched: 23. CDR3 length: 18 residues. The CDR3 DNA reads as TGTGCCAGCAGGAGTTTAAATTCCCAGGGGGCTCTGAAAGACACGCAGTATTTT. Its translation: CASRSLNSQGALKDTQYF.

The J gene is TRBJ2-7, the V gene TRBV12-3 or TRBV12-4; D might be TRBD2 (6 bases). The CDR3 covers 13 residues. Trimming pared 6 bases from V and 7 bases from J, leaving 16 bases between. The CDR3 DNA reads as TGTGCCAGCAGCACTTTAGCGGCGGGGGAGCAGTACTTC. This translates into CASSTLAAGEQYF.

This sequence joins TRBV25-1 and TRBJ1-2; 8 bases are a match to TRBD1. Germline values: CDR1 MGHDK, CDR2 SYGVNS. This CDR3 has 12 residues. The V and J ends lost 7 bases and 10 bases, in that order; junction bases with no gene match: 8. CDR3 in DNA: TGTGCCAGCATGACGGACAGGGAAGACTACACCTTC. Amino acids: CASMTDREDYTF.

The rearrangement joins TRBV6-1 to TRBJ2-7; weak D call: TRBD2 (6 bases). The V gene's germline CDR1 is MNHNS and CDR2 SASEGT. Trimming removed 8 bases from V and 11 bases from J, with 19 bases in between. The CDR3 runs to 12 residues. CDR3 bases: TGTGCCAGCGGGACGCTACCTTGGGGGGAGTACTTC. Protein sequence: CASGTLPWGEYF.

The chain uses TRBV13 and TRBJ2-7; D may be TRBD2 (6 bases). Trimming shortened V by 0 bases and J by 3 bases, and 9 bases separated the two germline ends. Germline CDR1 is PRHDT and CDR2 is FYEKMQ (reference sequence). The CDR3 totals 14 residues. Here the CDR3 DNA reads TGTGCCAGCAGCTTAGGTCGTAGCGGCTACGAGCAGTACTTC. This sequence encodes CASSLGRSGYEQYF. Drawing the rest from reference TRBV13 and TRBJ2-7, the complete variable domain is AAGVIQSPRHLIKEKRETATLKCYPIPRHDTVYWYQQGPGQDPQFLISFYEKMQSDKGSIPDRFSAQQFSDYHSELNMSSLELGDSALYFCASSLGRSGYEQYFGPGTRLTVT.

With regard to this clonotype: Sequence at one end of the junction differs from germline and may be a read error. The CDR3 nucleotides are TGTGCCAGCAACTTATCCAGGGGAGATTATAGCAATCAGCCCCAGCATTTT. It specifies CASNLSRGDYSNQPQHF. The chain carries TRBV13 and TRBJ1-5; D is possibly TRBD1 (6 bases). Germline CDR1 PRHDT, CDR2 FYEKMQ (reference sequence). This CDR3 has 17 amino acids.

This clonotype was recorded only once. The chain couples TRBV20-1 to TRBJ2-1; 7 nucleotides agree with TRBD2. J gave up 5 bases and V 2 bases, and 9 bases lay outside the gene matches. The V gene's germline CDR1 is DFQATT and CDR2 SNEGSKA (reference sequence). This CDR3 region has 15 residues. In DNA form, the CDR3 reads TGCAGTGCTAGATTAGCGGGCAAGCGCCACAATGAGCAGTTCTTC. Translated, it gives CSARLAGKRHNEQFF.

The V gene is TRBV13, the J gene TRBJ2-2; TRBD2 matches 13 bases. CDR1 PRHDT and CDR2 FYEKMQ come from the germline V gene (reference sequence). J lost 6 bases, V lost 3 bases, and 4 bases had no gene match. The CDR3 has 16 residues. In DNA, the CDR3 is TGTGCCAGCAGCTTGGGACTAGCGGGATTCCCCGGGGAGCTGTTTTTT. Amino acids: CASSLGLAGFPGELFF.